The 21 T cell receptor beta chains listed next were all sequenced from one sample in a study of beta chain features in type 1 diabetes. The study, taken as a whole, reports: Within each of all four CD4+ subsets, Type 1 diabetes patients had TCRB CDR3s that were moderately but significantly shorter.

These receptors lack a known antigen. TCRB transcripts that were expressed got sequenced, as all of the isolated RNA had been reverse transcribed. TCRdb's copy holds only in-frame clones and misses some; the assay was immunoSEQ multiplex PCR. The sample consists of about 300,000 clones, roughly 14% of them appearing once. Sequenced material: naive CD4+ T cells from blood. These receptors all stem from a woman aged 18-29 years with type 1 diabetes.

This clone was counted a few times. The genes are TRBV29-1 and TRBJ2-3, with D perhaps TRBD2 (6 bases). CDR1 and CDR2 from the germline V gene are SQVTM and ANQGSEA. This CDR3 region has 12 residues. The V end was cut by 5 bases, the J end by 3 bases, with 9 bases between. The CDR3 DNA reads as TGCAGCGTTCGGGGGAGTACAGATACGCAGTATTTT. Protein: CSVRGSTDTQYF.

This clone was seen a few times. The J gene is TRBJ2-5, the V gene TRBV5-1; D is possibly TRBD1 (6 bases). Germline V lookup: CDR1 SGHRS, CDR2 YFSETQ. Trimming shortened V by 5 bases and J by 5 bases, and 19 bases separated the two germline ends. The CDR3 is made up of 15 amino acids. The CDR3 coding sequence is TGCGCCAGCAGAATAACAGGGCTTTTGGGGGAGACCCAGTACTTC. Residues: CASRITGLLGETQYF.

This clone has more than one count but fewer than ten. The chain carries TRBV7-2 and TRBJ2-7; perhaps TRBD2 as D (5 bases). The CDR3 totals 14 residues. The V gene lost 4 bases and the J gene lost 3 bases, with 13 bases spanning the gap. Germline CDR1 SGHTA, CDR2 FQGNSA. This chain's CDR3 is CASSSGMIYYEQYF. CDR3 coding DNA: TGTGCCAGCAGCTCCGGGATGATATACTACGAGCAGTACTTC.

The genes are TRBV27 and TRBJ2-3; 8 nucleotides align to TRBD1. The germline V gene has CDR1 MNHEY and CDR2 SMNVEV (reference sequence). Losses at the gene ends were 4 bases for V and 6 bases for J; bases not matched to a gene: 15. The CDR3 has 17 residues. CDR3 sequence reads: CASSSRDPGGGRDTQYF. Here the CDR3 DNA reads TGTGCCAGCAGTTCCCGGGACCCAGGGGGCGGTCGGGATACGCAGTATTTT.

This chain's CDR3 is CASSDSGGRSNQPQHF. The CDR3, as DNA: TGTGCCAGCAGTGACTCTGGGGGCCGGAGCAATCAGCCCCAGCATTTT. The V call is TRBV6-4, the J call TRBJ1-5; tentative D call: TRBD1 (6 bases). This CDR3 has 16 amino acids. CDR1 and CDR2 (germline): MRHNA, SNTAGT. Trimming pared 0 bases from V and 1 base from J, leaving 10 bases between.

CDR3 nucleotide sequence: TGCGCCAGCAGCTCCGGACGCCGGGGCTATGGCTACACCTTC. Its protein is CASSSGRRGYGYTF. The rearrangement uses TRBV5-1 and TRBJ1-2; no clear D. Between the trimmed V and J ends, which lost 3 bases and 4 bases, there was a span of 13 bases. From germline, CDR1 is SGHRS and CDR2 YFSETQ. The CDR3 has 14 amino acids.

The gene calls are TRBV5-4 and TRBJ1-1; tentatively, D is TRBD1 (5 bases). This CDR3 comprises 12 residues. Deletions cut 0 bases from V and 7 bases from J, with 7 bases between. Germline V CDR1 and CDR2: SGHNT, YYREEE (reference sequence). In DNA, the CDR3 is TGTGCCAGCAGCTTGGAGGGGCTTGAAGCTTTCTTT. It specifies CASSLEGLEAFF. The entire variable domain, with the rest obtained from reference TRBV5-4 and TRBJ1-1, is as follows: ETGVTQSPTHLIKTRGQQVTLRCSSQSGHNTVSWYQQALGQGPQFIFQYYREEENGRGNFPPRFSGLQFPNYSSELNVNALELDDSALYLCASSLEGLEAFFGQGTRLTVV.

The J gene is TRBJ1-1, the V gene TRBV7-2; TRBD1 matches at 7 bases. V shed 5 bases and J 4 bases; nucleotides not matched to a gene: 10. The CDR3 runs to 15 residues. Per germline, CDR1 SGHTA and CDR2 FQGNSA. The CDR3 nucleotides read TGTGCCAGCAGCACCCGTGGGACAGTCGGCACTGAAGCTTTCTTT. Its translation is CASSTRGTVGTEAFF.

This clone showed up just a few times. The V call is TRBV2, the J call TRBJ1-1; 8 bases match TRBD1. This CDR3 comprises 15 residues. CDR1 is SNHLY, CDR2 FYNNEI, per germline. J gave up 1 base and V 3 bases, and 4 bases lay outside the gene matches. CDR3 nucleotide sequence: TGTGCCAGCAGTGAGCAGGGGGCGGAGAACACTGAAGCTTTCTTT. This codes for CASSEQGAENTEAFF.

The chain combines TRBV13 with TRBJ2-2, with D possibly matching TRBD2 (6 bases). This CDR3 is 16 amino acids long. The ends were cut back, 2 bases at V and 2 bases at J, with 12 bases in the middle. Germline CDR1 is PRHDT and CDR2 is FYEKMQ (reference sequence). This CDR3 reads CASSLPGVTNTGELFF. CDR3 sequence (DNA): TGTGCCAGCAGCTTACCGGGGGTGACCAACACCGGGGAGCTGTTTTTT. The complete variable domain, with remaining parts taken from reference TRBV13 and TRBJ2-2, reads AAGVIQSPRHLIKEKRETATLKCYPIPRHDTVYWYQQGPGQDPQFLISFYEKMQSDKGSIPDRFSAQQFSDYHSELNMSSLELGDSALYFCASSLPGVTNTGELFFGEGSRLTVL.

The chain carries TRBV29-1 and TRBJ2-1, with TRBD1 as a possible D gene (6 bases). V was shortened by 7 bases and J by 4 bases, with 17 bases between the two germline ends. Germline V lookup: CDR1 SQVTM, CDR2 ANQGSEA. There are 14 residues in the CDR3. The CDR3, as DNA: TGCAGCGCCGAGGTGAGGGGGAGATACAATGAGCAGTTCTTC. Its translation is CSAEVRGRYNEQFF.

Only a few counts were recorded for this clone. The DNA for the CDR3 is TGTGCCAGCAGGTCGACAGGATCCAGCAAAGCTTTCTTT. Translation gives CASRSTGSSKAFF. V usage is TRBV7-2 and J usage is TRBJ1-1, with a tentative D call TRBD1 (6 bases). V shed 6 bases and J shed 9 bases, with 17 bases lying between them. CDR3 length equals 13 residues. Germline assignment: CDR1 SGHTA and CDR2 FQGNSA.

The chain has TRBV5-4 and TRBJ2-7, with a tentative D call TRBD2 (6 bases). V was pared by 3 bases and J by 5 bases, with 18 bases between. CDR3 length equals 15 residues. Germline values: CDR1 SGHNT, CDR2 YYREEE (reference sequence). The CDR3 nucleotides are TGTGCCAGCAGCTATGGGGCGGGAAGGGTGGACGAGCAGTACTTC. This sequence encodes CASSYGAGRVDEQYF.

This clone was seen a few times. This chain links TRBV29-1 with TRBJ1-1; D remains unclear. The germline V and J ends were trimmed by 1 base and 8 bases, with 11 bases remaining between them. Germline CDR1 reads SQVTM; CDR2 reads ANQGSEA. CDR3 size: 12 residues. DNA of the CDR3: TGCAGCGTTGAAGCGAAGGAGGGAGAAGCTTTCTTT. Translating it yields CSVEAKEGEAFF.

This clone was observed a few times. The chain combines TRBV6-1 with TRBJ2-1; 10 bases are a match to TRBD2. CDR1 is MNHNS and CDR2 is SASEGT in the germline V gene. The junction had 1 base not matched to a gene; V was cut back by 5 bases and J by 6 bases. The CDR3 extends over 13 amino acids. CDR3 sequence: CASSRTSGNEQFF. The CDR3 DNA sequence: TGTGCCAGCAGTCGGACTAGCGGCAATGAGCAGTTCTTC.

This clone was picked up a small number of times. V and J are TRBV28 and TRBJ2-7; 7 bases line up with TRBD1. From germline, CDR1 is MDHEN and CDR2 SYDVKM. The junction had 10 bases not matched to a gene; V was cut back by 3 bases and J by 2 bases. The CDR3 extends over 16 amino acids. CDR3 bases: TGTGCCAGCAGTTTGCCTGGCTTGACAGGGACCTACGAGCAGTACTTC. This encodes CASSLPGLTGTYEQYF.

The chain employs TRBV7-9 and TRBJ2-2; D perhaps matches TRBD1 (5 bases). The CDR3 has 16 residues. Trimming left V 4 bases short and J 1 base short, with 13 bases between. Germline V gene sequence: CDR1 SEHNR, CDR2 FQNEAQ (reference sequence). The CDR3 region is CASSSRQRENTGELFF. In DNA, the CDR3 is TGTGCCAGCAGCTCCCGACAGAGAGAGAACACCGGGGAGCTGTTTTTT.

The V and J genes are TRBV9 and TRBJ2-1, with 10 bases aligning to TRBD2. This CDR3 comprises 13 residues. Per germline, CDR1 SGDLS and CDR2 YYNGEE. V lost 2 bases, J lost 12 bases, and 5 bases stayed unmatched. CDR3 protein: CASSVSGRGGQFF. The DNA of the CDR3 is TGTGCCAGCAGCGTCAGCGGGAGGGGCGGGCAGTTCTTC.

This clone was observed a few times. V is TRBV18 and J is TRBJ1-5; no clear D gene. Germline assignment: CDR1 KGHSH and CDR2 LQKENI. The CDR3 is 13 residues long. The germline V and J ends were trimmed by 8 bases and 0 bases, with 8 bases remaining between them. The CDR3 nucleotides read TGTGCCAGCACAAGTAATAGCAATCAGCCCCAGCATTTT. Translating it yields CASTSNSNQPQHF. The full variable domain, completed using reference TRBV18 and TRBJ1-5, is NAGVMQNPRHLVRRRGQEARLRCSPMKGHSHVYWYRQLPEEGLKFMVYLQKENIIDESGMPKERFSAEFPKEGPSILRIQQVVRGDSAAYFCASTSNSNQPQHFGDGTRLSIL.

The rearrangement uses TRBV18 and TRBJ1-1; TRBD1 agrees at 9 bases. In germline, CDR1 is KGHSH, CDR2 LQKENI. This CDR3 comprises 15 residues. The V and J ends lost 2 bases and 2 bases, in that order; junction bases with no gene match: 3. In DNA, the CDR3 is TGTGCCAGCTCACCAAGACAGGGGGGAAACACTGAAGCTTTCTTT. As protein: CASSPRQGGNTEAFF.

The table lists this clone with a few counts. The chain combines TRBV20-1 with TRBJ2-1; tentatively, D is TRBD1 (5 bases). CDR1 is DFQATT, CDR2 SNEGSKA, per germline (reference sequence). The CDR3 has 11 residues. Between the trimmed V and J ends, which lost 5 bases and 9 bases, there was a span of 11 bases. The CDR3 is CSASEDTEQFF. CDR3 DNA sequence: TGCAGTGCTTCAGAGGACACTGAGCAGTTCTTC.